Given below is one T cell receptor beta chain in context. This sample is part of a study of shared clonotypes between healthy human individuals. Libraries were prepared by immunoSEQ multiplex PCR; TCRdb keeps only in-frame clonotypes and omits some of them. The sample carries hundreds of thousands of clones, approximately 75% recorded once. The CDR3 is 13 amino acids. V was shortened by 1 base and J by 2 bases, with 7 bases between the two germline ends. Germline V lookup: CDR1 SGHNT, CDR2 YYREEE (reference sequence). Sequencing was carried out using memory CD4+ T cells sorted from blood. The subset is: CD45RA-negative fraction. This TCR derives from a woman in her twenties or thirties in good health. The chain is built from TRBV5-4 and TRBJ2-7; D may be TRBD2 (6 bases). The CDR3 region is CASSLPGAYEQYF. The CDR3 nucleotides read TGTGCCAGCAGCTTGCCGGGGGCCTACGAGCAGTACTTC.